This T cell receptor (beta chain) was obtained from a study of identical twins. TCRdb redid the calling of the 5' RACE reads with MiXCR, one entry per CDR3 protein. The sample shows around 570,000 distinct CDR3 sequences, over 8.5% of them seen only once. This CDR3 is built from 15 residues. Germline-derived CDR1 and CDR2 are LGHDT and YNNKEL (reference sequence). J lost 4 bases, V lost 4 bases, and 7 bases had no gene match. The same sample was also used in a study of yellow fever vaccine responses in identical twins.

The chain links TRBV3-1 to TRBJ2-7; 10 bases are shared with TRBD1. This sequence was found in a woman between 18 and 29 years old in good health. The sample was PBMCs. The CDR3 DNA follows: TGTGCCAGCAGCCCGAACCGGGACAGGGGTTACGAGCAGTACTTC. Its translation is CASSPNRDRGYEQYF.